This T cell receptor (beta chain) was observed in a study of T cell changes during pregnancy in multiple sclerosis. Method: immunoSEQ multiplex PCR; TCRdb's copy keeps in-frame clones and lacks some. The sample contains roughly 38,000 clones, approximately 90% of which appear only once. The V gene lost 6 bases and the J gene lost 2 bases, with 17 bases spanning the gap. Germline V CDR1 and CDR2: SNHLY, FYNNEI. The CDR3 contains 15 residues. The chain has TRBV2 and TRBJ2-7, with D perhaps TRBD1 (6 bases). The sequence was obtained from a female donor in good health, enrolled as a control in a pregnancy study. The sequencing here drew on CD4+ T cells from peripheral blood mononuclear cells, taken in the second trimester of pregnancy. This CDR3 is CASRGPGQGTYEQYF. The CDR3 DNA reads TGTGCCAGCAGAGGACCGGGGCAGGGGACCTACGAGCAGTACTTC.